This T cell receptor (beta chain) appears in the sequencing data of a study of cytomegalovirus exposure and HLA in healthy donors. On the study more broadly: An analysis done earlier identified approximately 120 million unique TCR beta sequences from approximately 180 million T cells. Study-wide results and limits: Researchers reportedly found TCR beta sequences accurately predicted most subjects' HLA-A and HLA-B alleles. Follow-up analysis found HLA locus-dependent TCR association rates, highest for DRB1 and lowest for HLA-C.

Primers included in the PCR were 60 Vbeta and 13 Jbeta primers. TCRdb keeps only in-frame clones here, not all; method: immunoSEQ multiplex PCR. This sample carries under 200,000 clones, 55% to 70% of them seen once, and the ten largest clones take about 2.9%. V was cut by 4 bases and J by 5 bases, with 14 bases left in between. This CDR3 contains 14 residues. CDR1 and CDR2 from the germline V gene are SGHAT and FQNNGV. Nominally healthy donors provided the samples, though records likely missed some immune exposures. Details on this clone: Its antigen remains unidentified.

What was sequenced was PBMCs. The J gene is TRBJ1-1, the V gene TRBV11-2; D gene unclear. The receptor was isolated from a woman in her forties in good health and CMV-seropositive. This CDR3 is CASSSFSGRTEAFF. For the CDR3, the DNA is TGTGCCAGCAGCTCCTTCAGCGGAAGAACTGAAGCTTTCTTT.